This TCR beta chain was obtained from a study of blood T cell repertoires in COVID-19. Germline trimming cut 5 bases from V and 4 bases from J; bases unmatched to any gene: 9. Germline CDR1 and CDR2: SGHTA and FQGNSA. This CDR3 has 17 amino acids. Profiled with immunoSEQ multiplex PCR; TCRdb holds only in-frame clones, not every one. The data contain over 350,000 clones, 70% to 90% of them singletons. The sequencing sample was made of PBMCs or T cells enriched from blood (not recorded which). The sequence derives from a young woman with acute COVID-19. The J gene is TRBJ2-7, the V gene TRBV7-2, with TRBD2 matching over 15 bases. The CDR3 is CASSPGLAGGPGYEQYF. The CDR3 region has the DNA TGTGCCAGCAGCCCCGGACTAGCGGGAGGGCCGGGGTACGAGCAGTACTTC.